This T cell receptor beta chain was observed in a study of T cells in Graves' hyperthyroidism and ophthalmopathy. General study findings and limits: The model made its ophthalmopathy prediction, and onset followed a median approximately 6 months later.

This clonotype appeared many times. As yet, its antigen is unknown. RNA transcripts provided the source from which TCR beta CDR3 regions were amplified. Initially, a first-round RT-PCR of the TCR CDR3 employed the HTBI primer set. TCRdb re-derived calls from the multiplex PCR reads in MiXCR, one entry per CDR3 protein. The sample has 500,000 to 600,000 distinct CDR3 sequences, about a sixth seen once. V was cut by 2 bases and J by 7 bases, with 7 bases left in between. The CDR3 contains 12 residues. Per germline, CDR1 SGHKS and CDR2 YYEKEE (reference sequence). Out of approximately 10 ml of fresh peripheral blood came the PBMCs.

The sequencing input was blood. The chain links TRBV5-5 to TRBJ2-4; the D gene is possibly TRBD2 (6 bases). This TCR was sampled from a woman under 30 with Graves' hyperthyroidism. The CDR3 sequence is CASSFAGNIQYF. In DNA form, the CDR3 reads TGTGCCAGCAGCTTCGCGGGGAACATTCAGTACTTC.